This T cell receptor (beta chain) was sequenced in a study of pediatric ulcerative colitis. This clone was detected only a few times. Control subjects, colonoscoped for suspected IBD, had macroscopically and histologically normal endoscopy. CDR1 SGHRS and CDR2 YFSETQ come from the germline V gene. With 4 bases clipped from V and 6 bases from J, the junction kept 3 bases outside the gene matches. The length of the CDR3 is 13 residues. Sequencing used immunoSEQ multiplex PCR; TCRdb keeps in-frame clones, though not all of them. The sample holds tens of thousands of clones, about 87% seen once. The rearrangement links TRBV5-1 to TRBJ1-2; 10 bases are shared with TRBD1. Sequencing was done on a sample of blood. The receptor's source is a boy under 18 who was a control in a study of pediatric ulcerative colitis. The CDR3 DNA sequence: TGCGCCAGCAGCGGACAGGGGGGCGATGGCTACACCTTC. It specifies CASSGQGGDGYTF.